This TCR beta chain was found in a study of shared clonotypes between healthy human individuals. Study context: Donors consisted of a couple of women and a few men between 18 and 49. Study-level results: Sample collection involved blood only; tissue repertoires are likely different.

Naive CD8 cells lacked CD45RO and underwent positive selection for CCR7, leaving out terminally differentiated effector memory CD45RA+ cells. Of note for this clone: Its antigen is still unknown.

CDR3 length: 13 amino acids. In germline, CDR1 is MDHEN, CDR2 SYDVKM. V shed 5 bases, J shed 3 bases, and the junction held 3 bases outside the gene matches. Running of the assay took place at deep level. Sequencing used immunoSEQ multiplex PCR; TCRdb keeps in-frame clones, though not all of them. The sample carries about 2 million clones, about 95% recorded once. The origin of this receptor is a man in his late teens or twenties in good health. The chain employs TRBV28 and TRBJ1-2, with 7 positions matching TRBD1. Input material: naive CD8+ T cells sorted from blood. This chain's CDR3 is CASSMGQYYGYTF. For the CDR3, the DNA is TGTGCCAGCAGTATGGGACAGTACTATGGCTACACCTTC.